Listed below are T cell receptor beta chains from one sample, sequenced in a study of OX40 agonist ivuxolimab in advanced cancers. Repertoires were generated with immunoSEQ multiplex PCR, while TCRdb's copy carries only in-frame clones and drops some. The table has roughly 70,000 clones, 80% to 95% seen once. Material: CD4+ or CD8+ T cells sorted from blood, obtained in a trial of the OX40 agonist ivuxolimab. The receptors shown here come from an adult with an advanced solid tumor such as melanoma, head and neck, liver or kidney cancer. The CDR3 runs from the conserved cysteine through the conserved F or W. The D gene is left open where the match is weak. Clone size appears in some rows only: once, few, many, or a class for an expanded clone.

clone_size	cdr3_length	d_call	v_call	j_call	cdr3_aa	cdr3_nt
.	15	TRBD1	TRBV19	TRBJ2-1	CASTFGTGAYNEQFF	TGTGCCAGTACCTTCGGGACAGGGGCCTACAATGAGCAGTTCTTC
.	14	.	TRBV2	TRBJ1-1	CASTAGFQGTEAFF	TGTGCCAGCACGGCGGGATTTCAGGGCACTGAAGCTTTCTTT
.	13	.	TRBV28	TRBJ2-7	CASTPGSLSEQYF	TGTGCCAGCACCCCCGGTAGTTTGAGTGAGCAGTACTTC
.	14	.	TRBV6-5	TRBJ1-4	CASSYTNVGEKLFF	TGTGCCAGCAGTTACACCAACGTGGGAGAAAAACTGTTTTTT
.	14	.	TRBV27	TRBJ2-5	CASSLSELGETQYF	TGTGCCAGCAGTTTATCGGAACTAGGAGAGACCCAGTACTTC
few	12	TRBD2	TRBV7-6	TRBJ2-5	CASSLREETQYF	TGTGCCAGCAGCTTGCGGGAGGAGACCCAGTACTTC
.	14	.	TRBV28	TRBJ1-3	CASGGFRSGNTIYF	TGTGCCAGCGGTGGGTTCCGCTCTGGAAACACCATATATTTT
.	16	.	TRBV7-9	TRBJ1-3	CASSFYMGHSGNTIYF	TGTGCCAGCAGCTTCTATATGGGACACTCTGGAAACACCATATATTTT
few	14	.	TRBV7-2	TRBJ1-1	CASSSGPRGTEAFF	TGTGCCAGCAGCTCGGGACCCCGAGGCACTGAAGCTTTCTTT
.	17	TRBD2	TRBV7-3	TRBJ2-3	CASSLDLAGGRSDTQYF	TGTGCCAGCAGCTTAGATCTAGCGGGGGGGCGGTCAGATACGCAGTATTTT